This T cell receptor (beta chain) was sequenced in a study of blood T cell repertoires in COVID-19. In the study overall: The cDNA or gDNA used as material had been derived from T cells, B-cell-depleted T cells, or PBMCs.

Authors' analysis steps: The assay estimated nucleated cells by amplifying reference gene primers. The protocol was immunoSEQ multiplex PCR, while the TCRdb copy is restricted to in-frame clones and leaves out a portion. Clone size and V and J calls were adopted from that table, with D and trimming inferred from the DNA. The sample consists of roughly 130,000 clones, around 87% of them appearing once. The clonotype originates from an older woman with acute or convalescent COVID-19. The sequenced sample consisted of peripheral blood.

The CDR3 sequence: CSVEGGGGEQYV. The DNA of the CDR3 is TGCAGCGTTGAGGGCGGGGGAGGCGAGCAGTACGTC. This chain joins TRBV29-1 and TRBJ2-7; 7 positions agree with TRBD2. V dropped 3 bases and J dropped 6; count of bases not matched to a gene: 5. The CDR3 is 12 amino acids. Germline V lookup: CDR1 SQVTM, CDR2 ANQGSEA.